The T cell receptor beta chain described here comes from a study of PD-1 blockade in classical Hodgkin lymphoma. About this clone itself: The target antigen is unknown.

The CDR3 consists of 15 residues. V lost 3 bases, J lost 4 bases, and 2 bases stayed unmatched. Germline V gives CDR1 SGDLS, CDR2 YYNGEE. No patient escaped relapse after autologous stem cell transplantation, and brentuximab vedotin exposure varied. Study observations and caveats: A significant rise in TCR diversity was seen by C4D1 for CD4+ cells but not for CD8+ cells. As was reported, newly diagnosed patients showed lower baseline TCR diversity than healthy donors did. Patients excluded were those beginning nivolumab under 1 year after ASCT. Similar baseline diversity was found in complete responders and newly diagnosed patients.

The assay was immunoSEQ multiplex PCR, and TCRdb's table has in-frame clones only and misses some. This table holds around 91,000 clones, roughly 79% found once. The material sequenced was peripheral blood mononuclear cells (PBMCs), taken before the second cycle of nivolumab. The TCR sequence derives from a human donor with classical Hodgkin lymphoma. The rearrangement uses TRBV9 and TRBJ2-1; 12 bases line up with TRBD2. The CDR3 DNA is TGTGCCAGCAGCGCGACTAGCGGGAGTTACAATGAGCAGTTCTTC. It specifies CASSATSGSYNEQFF.